The next 5 T cell receptor beta chains were all read from a single sample in a study of post-analysis software for immune sequencing data (dated by TCRdb to 2015 to 2017). Preparation of the library involved PCR. The run used an Illumina HiSeq 2500. To reduce PCR and sequencing biases, unique molecular identifiers were built into the TCR beta cDNA libraries. The public sequencing data were trimmed at Q25 with fastp and processed into clonotypes with MiXCR by TCRdb, which kept only in-frame beta chains. Rows are unified per CDR3 protein, each entry keeping the most common DNA and genes. The sample data list around 200,000 distinct CDR3 sequences, and roughly 30% of these were observed just once. The ten top clones hold 3% to 3.5% of the sample. Results the study describes overall, beyond this receptor: Four or five TRBV segments, including TRBV5-6, TRBV5-1 and TRBV20-1, were significantly more frequent in patients than controls.

These TCRs are of unknown antigen specificity. Input material: blood. The receptors stem from a girl under 18 with multiple sclerosis.

The sample holds many counts of this clonotype. The V gene is TRBV4-2, the J gene TRBJ1-2; D may be TRBD1 (5 bases). V was shortened by 3 bases and J by 3 bases, with 11 bases between the two germline ends. The CDR3 has 14 amino acids. Germline V gene data show CDR1 as LGHNA and CDR2 as YNFKEQ. This CDR3 reads CASSQEGRDYGYTF. The CDR3 DNA sequence: TGTGCCAGCAGCCAGGAGGGACGCGACTATGGCTACACCTTC.

This clonotype was counted between two and nine times. The chain couples TRBV20-1 to TRBJ1-6; D is unresolved. Trimming removed 0 bases at V and 5 bases at J, with 8 bases between. CDR1 and CDR2 (germline): DFQATT, SNEGSKA (reference sequence). The CDR3 loop spans 14 amino acids. The CDR3 bases are TGCAGTGCTAGAGATGGGCTGAATAATTCACCCCTCCACTTT. Protein sequence: CSARDGLNNSPLHF.

CDR3 bases: TGTGCCAGCAGGGCAAATCCACCGACAGGACCATATTTT. This encodes CASRANPPTGPYF. The chain has TRBV28 and TRBJ1-3; TRBD1 might be the D (6 bases). Germline-derived CDR1 and CDR2 are MDHEN and SYDVKM. CDR3 length: 13 amino acids. V lost 6 bases to trimming and J lost 15 bases, with 21 bases between them.

This clonotype was counted many times. The J gene is TRBJ2-7, the V gene TRBV10-2; TRBD2 agrees at 14 bases. Looked up from germline, CDR1 is WSHSY and CDR2 is SAAADI. V was pared by 6 bases and J by 4 bases, with 5 bases of the junction left unmatched. This CDR3 has 15 amino acids. The CDR3 protein is CASRTGTSGRYEQYF. CDR3 in DNA: TGCGCCAGCAGGACAGGGACTAGCGGGAGATACGAGCAGTACTTC.

This clonotype was counted many times. The chain combines TRBV5-5 with TRBJ1-4; the D gene is possibly TRBD1 (6 bases). The CDR3 has 16 amino acids. Germline loops: CDR1 SGHKS, CDR2 YYEKEE (reference sequence). The germline V and J ends were trimmed by 4 bases and 8 bases, with 21 bases remaining between them. CDR3 DNA sequence: TGTGCCAGCAGCCGTGGCGACAGGACGAACGGGGAAAAACTGTTTTTT. Translated, it gives CASSRGDRTNGEKLFF. Full variable domain (outside the CDR3, taken from reference TRBV5-5 and TRBJ1-4): DAGVTQSPTHLIKTRGQQVTLRCSPISGHKSVSWYQQVLGQGPQFIFQYYEKEERGRGNFPDRFSARQFPNYSSELNVNALLLGDSALYLCASSRGDRTNGEKLFFGSGTQLSVL.